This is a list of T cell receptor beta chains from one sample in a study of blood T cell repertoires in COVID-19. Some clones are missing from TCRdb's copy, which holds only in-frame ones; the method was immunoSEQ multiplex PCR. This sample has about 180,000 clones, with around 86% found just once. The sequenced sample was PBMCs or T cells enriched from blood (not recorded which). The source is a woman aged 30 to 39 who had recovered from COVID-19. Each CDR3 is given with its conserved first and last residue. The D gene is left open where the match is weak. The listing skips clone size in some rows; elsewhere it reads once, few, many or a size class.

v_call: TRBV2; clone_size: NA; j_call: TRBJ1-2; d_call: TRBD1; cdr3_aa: CASSEDWTGSIWYGYTF; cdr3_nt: TGTGCCAGCAGTGAAGATTGGACAGGTTCCATTTGGTATGGCTACACCTTC
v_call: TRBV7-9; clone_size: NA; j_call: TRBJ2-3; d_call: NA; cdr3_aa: CASSPPGSALADTQYF; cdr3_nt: TGTGCCAGCAGCCCCCCGGGAAGCGCCCTAGCAGATACGCAGTATTTT
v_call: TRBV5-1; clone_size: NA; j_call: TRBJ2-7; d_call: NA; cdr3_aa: CASSLNAGPSYEQYF; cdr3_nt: TGCGCCAGCAGCTTGAATGCGGGCCCTTCCTACGAGCAGTACTTC
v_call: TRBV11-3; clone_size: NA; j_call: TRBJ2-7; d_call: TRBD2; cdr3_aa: CASSPAGGALTYEQYF; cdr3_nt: TGTGCCAGCAGCCCAGCGGGGGGGGCTCTAACCTACGAGCAGTACTTC
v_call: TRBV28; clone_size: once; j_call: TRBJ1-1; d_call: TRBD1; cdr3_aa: CASSLDRGLVGEAFF; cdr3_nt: TGTGCCAGCAGTCTGGACAGGGGGCTCGTCGGTGAAGCTTTCTTT
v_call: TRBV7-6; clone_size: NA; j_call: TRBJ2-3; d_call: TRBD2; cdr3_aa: CASSPQTTSGSGADTQYF; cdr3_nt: TGTGCCAGCAGCCCCCAAACGACTAGCGGGAGTGGGGCAGATACGCAGTATTTT
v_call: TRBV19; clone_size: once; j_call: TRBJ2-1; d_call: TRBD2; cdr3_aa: CASSIDGRELYRNEQFF; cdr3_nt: TGTGCCAGTAGTATAGATGGGAGGGAGCTATATCGGAATGAGCAGTTCTTC
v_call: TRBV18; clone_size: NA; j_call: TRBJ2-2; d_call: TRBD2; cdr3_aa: CASSPLLPGLAGVGAGELFF; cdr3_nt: TGTGCCAGCTCACCCTTATTACCGGGACTAGCGGGAGTAGGAGCCGGGGAGCTGTTTTTT
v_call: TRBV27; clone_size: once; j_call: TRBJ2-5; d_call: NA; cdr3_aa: CASSLWGYQETQYF; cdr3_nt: TGTGCCAGCAGTTTATGGGGCTACCAAGAGACCCAGTACTTC
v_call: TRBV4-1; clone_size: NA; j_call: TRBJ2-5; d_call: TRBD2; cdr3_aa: CASSQNGLAEETQYF; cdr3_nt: TGCGCCAGCAGCCAAAACGGACTAGCGGAAGAGACCCAGTACTTC
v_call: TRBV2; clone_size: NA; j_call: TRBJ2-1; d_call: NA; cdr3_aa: CASSEQRPYNEQFF; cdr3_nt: TGTGCCAGCAGTGAACAGAGGCCCTACAATGAGCAGTTCTTC
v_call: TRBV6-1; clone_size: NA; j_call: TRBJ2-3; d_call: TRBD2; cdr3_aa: CASSDQLAGGTGSTDTQYF; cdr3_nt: TGTGCCAGCAGTGACCAACTAGCGGGAGGTACGGGGAGCACAGATACGCAGTATTTT
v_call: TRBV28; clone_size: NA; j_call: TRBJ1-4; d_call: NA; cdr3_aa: CASSSGGGLYEKLFF; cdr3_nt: TGTGCCAGCAGTTCCGGCGGAGGGTTGTATGAAAAACTGTTTTTT
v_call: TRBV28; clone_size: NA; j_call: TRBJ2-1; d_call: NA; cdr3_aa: CASSLGGRGRNEQFF; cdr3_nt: TGTGCCAGCAGTTTGGGGGGAAGGGGCCGGAATGAGCAGTTCTTC
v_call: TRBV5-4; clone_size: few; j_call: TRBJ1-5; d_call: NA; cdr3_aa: CASSSEGNQPQHF; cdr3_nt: TGTGCCAGCAGCTCAGAGGGCAATCAGCCCCAGCATTTT
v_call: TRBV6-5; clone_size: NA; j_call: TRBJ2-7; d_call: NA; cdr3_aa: CASRGDLRREQYF; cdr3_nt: TGTGCCAGCAGGGGGGACTTGCGGCGGGAGCAGTACTTC
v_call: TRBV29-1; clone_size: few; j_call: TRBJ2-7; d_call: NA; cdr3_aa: CSVGAAYEQYF; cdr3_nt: TGCAGCGTTGGGGCTGCTTACGAGCAGTACTTC
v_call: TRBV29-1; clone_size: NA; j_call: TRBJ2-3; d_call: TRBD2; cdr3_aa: CSGAGLAFHEYF; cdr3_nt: TGCAGCGGGGCGGGACTAGCCTTCCACGAGTATTTT
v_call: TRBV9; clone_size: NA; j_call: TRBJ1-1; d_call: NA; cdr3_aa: CASSVVEVATEAFF; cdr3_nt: TGTGCCAGCAGCGTAGTGGAGGTTGCGACTGAAGCTTTCTTT
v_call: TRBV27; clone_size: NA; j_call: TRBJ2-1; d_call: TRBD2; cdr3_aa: CASSQAMGLAGVELF; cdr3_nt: TGTGCCAGCAGTCAAGCTATGGGACTAGCGGGGGTGGAGCTCTTC
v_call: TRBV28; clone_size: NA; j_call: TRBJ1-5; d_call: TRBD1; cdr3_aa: CASSRRQGPSNQPQHF; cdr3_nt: TGTGCCAGCAGTCGGCGACAGGGACCTAGCAATCAGCCCCAGCATTTT
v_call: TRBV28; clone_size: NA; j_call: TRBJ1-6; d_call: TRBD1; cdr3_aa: CASNPPDRGNSPLHF; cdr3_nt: TGTGCCAGCAATCCACCGGACAGGGGGAATTCACCCCTCCACTTT
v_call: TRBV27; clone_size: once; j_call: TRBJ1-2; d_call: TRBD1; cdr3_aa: CASSFYPGQGGRGYTF; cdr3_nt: TGTGCCAGCAGTTTCTATCCGGGACAGGGTGGGCGAGGCTACACCTTC
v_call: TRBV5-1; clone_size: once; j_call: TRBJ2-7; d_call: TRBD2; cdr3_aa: CASSLAGAFVASGSYEQYF; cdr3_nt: TGCGCCAGCAGCTTGGCGGGCGCTTTTGTAGCTAGCGGATCCTACGAGCAGTACTTC
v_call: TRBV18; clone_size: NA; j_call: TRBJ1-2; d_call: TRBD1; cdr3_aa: CASSPPPTGGRPGYTF; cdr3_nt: TGTGCCAGCTCACCACCCCCGACAGGGGGAAGGCCTGGCTACACCTTC
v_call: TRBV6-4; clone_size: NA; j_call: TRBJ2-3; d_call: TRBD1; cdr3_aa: CASSDRTGGTDTQYF; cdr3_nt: TGTGCCAGCAGTGACCGGACAGGGGGCACAGATACGCAGTATTTT
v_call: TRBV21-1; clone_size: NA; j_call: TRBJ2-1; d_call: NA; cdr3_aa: CASNATLRLSSYNEQFF; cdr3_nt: TGTGCCAGCAACGCAACCCTCCGACTTAGCTCCTACAATGAGCAGTTCTTC
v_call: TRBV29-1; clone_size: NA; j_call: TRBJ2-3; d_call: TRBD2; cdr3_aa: CSVLAGVGTDTQYF; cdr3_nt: TGCAGCGTTTTAGCGGGAGTCGGTACAGATACGCAGTATTTT
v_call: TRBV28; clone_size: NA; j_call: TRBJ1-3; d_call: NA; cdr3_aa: CASGQRANTIYF; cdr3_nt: TGTGCCAGCGGACAGAGGGCCAACACCATATATTTT
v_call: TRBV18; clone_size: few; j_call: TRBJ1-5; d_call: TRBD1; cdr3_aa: CASSPAGTGTNQPQHF; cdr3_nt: TGTGCCAGCTCACCCGCGGGGACAGGGACTAATCAGCCCCAGCATTTT
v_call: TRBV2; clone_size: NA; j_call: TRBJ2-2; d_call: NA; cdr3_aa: CASSDYGELFF; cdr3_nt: TGTGCCAGCAGTGACTACGGGGAGCTGTTTTTT
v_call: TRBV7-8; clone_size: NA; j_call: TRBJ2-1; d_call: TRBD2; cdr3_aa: CASSSLAALAGVSNEQFF; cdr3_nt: TGTGCCAGCAGCTCCCTTGCAGCGCTAGCGGGAGTTAGTAATGAGCAGTTCTTC
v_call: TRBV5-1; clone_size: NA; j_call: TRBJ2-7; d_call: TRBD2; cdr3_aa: CASSLAAGGPGEQYF; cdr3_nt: TGCGCCAGCAGCTTGGCGGCGGGAGGGCCGGGCGAGCAGTACTTC
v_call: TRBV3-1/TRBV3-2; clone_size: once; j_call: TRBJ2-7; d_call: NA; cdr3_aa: CASSQDRGPGEQYF; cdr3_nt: TGTGCCAGCAGCCAAGACAGGGGCCCTGGGGAGCAGTACTTC
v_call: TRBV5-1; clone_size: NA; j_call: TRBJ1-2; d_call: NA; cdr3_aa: CASSLYEGMGGYTF; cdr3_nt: TGCGCCAGCAGCCTGTACGAGGGAATGGGTGGCTACACCTTC
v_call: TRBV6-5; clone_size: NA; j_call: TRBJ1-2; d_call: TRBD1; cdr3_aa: CASTKTGTGSYGYTF; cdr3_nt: TGTGCCAGCACCAAAACCGGGACAGGGTCCTATGGCTACACCTTC
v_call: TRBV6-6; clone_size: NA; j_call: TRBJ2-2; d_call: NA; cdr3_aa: CASSPGVSVTGELFF; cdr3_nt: TGTGCCAGCAGTCCCGGAGTAAGCGTCACCGGGGAGCTGTTTTTT
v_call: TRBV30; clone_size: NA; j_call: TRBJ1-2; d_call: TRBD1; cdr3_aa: CAWGQGAGYTF; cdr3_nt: TGTGCCTGGGGACAGGGGGCCGGCTACACCTTC
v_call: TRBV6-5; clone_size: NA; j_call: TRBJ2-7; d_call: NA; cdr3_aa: CASKPGQLHEQYF; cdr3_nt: TGTGCCAGCAAGCCGGGACAATTACACGAGCAGTACTTC
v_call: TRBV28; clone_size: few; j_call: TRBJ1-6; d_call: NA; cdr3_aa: CASSTGDSPLHF; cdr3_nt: TGTGCCAGCAGTACTGGTGATTCACCCCTCCACTTT
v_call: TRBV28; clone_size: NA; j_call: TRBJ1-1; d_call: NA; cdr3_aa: CASSLQGIPTEAFF; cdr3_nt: TGTGCCAGCAGTTTGCAGGGGATTCCCACTGAAGCTTTCTTT